These 11 T cell receptor beta chains share one sample of origin, sequenced in a study of shared clonotypes between healthy human individuals. Method: immunoSEQ multiplex PCR; TCRdb's copy keeps in-frame clones and lacks some. The sample lists around 980,000 clones; approximately 80% were seen once. The source material was memory CD4+ T cells from PBMCs. Regarding subset: CD45RA-negative fraction. Receptors were obtained from a man aged 18 to 29 in good health. Some clones in this sample may be carry-over from other donors' samples.

In this sample, this clone turned up once. The genes are TRBV28 and TRBJ2-7; 10 positions agree with TRBD2. J was trimmed by 10 bases and V by 3 bases; bases with no gene match: 9. The CDR3 consists of 14 residues. The germline gives CDR1 MDHEN, CDR2 SYDVKM. CDR3 bases: TGTGCCAGCAGTTTGTGGCTAGCGGGAGTTCCCCAGTACTTC. Amino acids: CASSLWLAGVPQYF.

This clone appeared a few times. The chain uses TRBV11-3 and TRBJ2-7; TRBD2 aligns across 11 bases. CDR1 and CDR2 from the germline V gene are SGHNT and YENEEA. The CDR3 is 17 amino acids. The ends lost 0 bases at V and 0 bases at J; junction bases unmatched: 4. The CDR3: CASSLDLTSGTSYEQYF. In nucleotides, the CDR3 is TGTGCCAGCAGCTTAGATTTGACTAGCGGGACCTCCTACGAGCAGTACTTC.

V usage is TRBV7-9 and J usage is TRBJ2-5, with 9 positions matching TRBD2. With the DNA end fitting TRBJ2-7 better, the J assignment may be wrong. Germline V gene lookup returns CDR1 SEHNR and CDR2 FQNEAQ (reference sequence). The CDR3 covers 14 residues. CDR3 sequence: CASTEREESYEQYF. CDR3 nucleotides: TGTGCCAGCACAGAGCGGGAGGAGTCCTACGAGCAGTACTTC.

V usage is TRBV2 and J usage is TRBJ1-1; D is unresolved. The V gene lost 5 bases and the J gene lost 5 bases, with 15 bases spanning the gap. This CDR3 spans 14 amino acids. Germline values: CDR1 SNHLY, CDR2 FYNNEI. CDR3 protein: CASSQDGSGTEAFF. The CDR3 nucleotides read TGTGCCAGCAGTCAGGACGGCTCGGGGACTGAAGCTTTCTTT. Together with reference TRBV2 and TRBJ1-1, the CDR3 gives the full variable domain: EPEVTQTPSHQVTQMGQEVILRCVPISNHLYFYWYRQILGQKVEFLVSFYNNEISEKSEIFDDQFSVERPDGSNFTLKIRSTKLEDSAMYFCASSQDGSGTEAFFGQGTRLTVV.

This clone was counted a few times. The V gene is TRBV9, the J gene TRBJ2-2; 7 bases align to TRBD2. The CDR3 contains 16 residues. V was pared by 4 bases and J by 4 bases, with 10 bases of the junction left unmatched. Germline V gene lookup returns CDR1 SGDLS and CDR2 YYNGEE. CDR3 loop: CASSPYRLAVTGELFF. The CDR3 DNA follows: TGTGCCAGCAGCCCTTACCGACTAGCAGTCACCGGGGAGCTGTTTTTT. Supplemented by reference TRBV9 and TRBJ2-2, the full variable domain reads DSGVTQTPKHLITATGQRVTLRCSPRSGDLSVYWYQQSLDQGLQFLIQYYNGEERAKGNILERFSAQQFPDLHSELNLSSLELGDSALYFCASSPYRLAVTGELFFGEGSRLTVL.

The V call is TRBV28, the J call TRBJ1-1; 7 bases are shared with TRBD1. This CDR3 contains 13 residues. The ends lost 4 bases at V and 6 bases at J; junction bases unmatched: 5. In germline, CDR1 is MDHEN, CDR2 SYDVKM. CDR3 sequence (DNA): TGTGCCAGCAGTTCCCCGGGACAGCCTGAAGCTTTCTTT. The encoded protein is CASSSPGQPEAFF.

The CDR3 sequence is CASSILAGSPEQFF. In DNA form, the CDR3 reads TGTGCCAGTAGTATTTTAGCGGGATCCCCTGAGCAGTTCTTC. V gene TRBV19 combines with J gene TRBJ2-1; 8 positions match TRBD2. Germline loops: CDR1 LNHDA, CDR2 SQIVND (reference sequence). V shed 3 bases and J 9 bases; nucleotides not matched to a gene: 7. There are 14 residues in the CDR3.

The V and J genes are TRBV6-5 and TRBJ2-7; 9 positions match TRBD1. The V gene end was trimmed by 3 bases and the J gene end by 2 bases; junction bases not matched to a gene: 2. Germline CDR1 reads MNHEY; CDR2 reads SVGAGI. The CDR3 contains 14 residues. The CDR3 protein is CASSYDRGAYEQYF. The CDR3 DNA reads TGTGCCAGCAGTTATGACAGGGGGGCCTACGAGCAGTACTTC.

The rearrangement links TRBV6-1 to TRBJ1-2; TRBD1 might be the D (5 bases). V lost 2 bases and J lost 5, with 12 bases in between. The CDR3 consists of 14 residues. The germline V gene has CDR1 MNHNS and CDR2 SASEGT. CDR3 residues: CASSETWDGYGYTF. CDR3 nucleotides: TGTGCCAGCAGTGAAACTTGGGACGGTTATGGCTACACCTTC.

V and J are TRBV29-1 and TRBJ2-3, with TRBD2 as a possible D gene (5 bases). The ends were cut back, 7 bases at V and 1 base at J, with 18 bases in the middle. CDR1 and CDR2 from the germline V gene are SQVTM and ANQGSEA. The CDR3 has 15 residues. The CDR3 spells CSADPGSGGTDTQYF. The CDR3 DNA is TGCAGCGCCGACCCGGGGTCGGGTGGCACAGATACGCAGTATTTT.

The genes are TRBV9 and TRBJ2-7, with a possible D match to TRBD2 (5 bases). The length of the CDR3 is 14 residues. With 0 bases removed from V and 3 bases from J, the gap between germline ends came to 10 bases. CDR1 and CDR2 (germline): SGDLS, YYNGEE. The CDR3 DNA is TGTGCCAGCAGCGTAGGAGGGTACCGCTACGAGCAGTACTTC. Protein product: CASSVGGYRYEQYF.